Listed below are T cell receptor beta chains from one sample, sequenced in a study of shared clonotypes between healthy human individuals. The data were produced by immunoSEQ multiplex PCR, yet TCRdb's version contains in-frame clones alone and is incomplete. The sample lists about 700,000 clones, 92% occurring once. The sample taken for sequencing was naive CD8+ T cells sorted from blood. The receptors here all came from a man in his thirties or forties in good health. Each CDR3 is given with its conserved first and last residue. The order of the fields is clone size, CDR3 length, J gene, D gene, V gene, CDR3 DNA, CDR3 protein. A D gene is named only where the DNA matches it firmly. Clone sizes are given selectively: once, few, many, or a class where the clone is expanded.

clone size: NA; CDR3 length: 12; J gene: TRBJ2-3; D gene: NA; V gene: TRBV7-9; CDR3 DNA: TGTGCCAGCAGCTTAGGACAGATTCCGCAGTATTTT; CDR3 protein: CASSLGQIPQYF
clone size: once; CDR3 length: 12; J gene: TRBJ2-7; D gene: NA; V gene: TRBV27; CDR3 DNA: TGTGCCAGCAGATCCTGGAGTGGTGAGCAGTACTTC; CDR3 protein: CASRSWSGEQYF
clone size: NA; CDR3 length: 14; J gene: TRBJ2-7; D gene: NA; V gene: TRBV11-2; CDR3 DNA: TGTGCCAGCAGCTTACTAGCGTACTCCTACGAGCAGTACTTC; CDR3 protein: CASSLLAYSYEQYF
clone size: once; CDR3 length: 16; J gene: TRBJ2-1; D gene: NA; V gene: TRBV4-1; CDR3 DNA: TGCGCCAGCAGCCAAGAGCGGGGCGGGAACTACAATGAGCAGTTCTTC; CDR3 protein: CASSQERGGNYNEQFF
clone size: NA; CDR3 length: 14; J gene: TRBJ2-1; D gene: TRBD2; V gene: TRBV29-1; CDR3 DNA: TGCAGCGTTCGGGCTAGCGGGCTTTACAATGAGCAGTTCTTC; CDR3 protein: CSVRASGLYNEQFF
clone size: once; CDR3 length: 15; J gene: TRBJ2-7; D gene: TRBD1; V gene: TRBV27; CDR3 DNA: TGTGCCAGCAGTTTCGGGACAGGGAGGCCGAGCGAGCAGTACTTC; CDR3 protein: CASSFGTGRPSEQYF
clone size: NA; CDR3 length: 14; J gene: TRBJ1-1; D gene: NA; V gene: TRBV4-1; CDR3 DNA: TGCGCCAGCAGCCAGATTACAGGAGTCACTGAAGCTTTCTTT; CDR3 protein: CASSQITGVTEAFF
clone size: NA; CDR3 length: 15; J gene: TRBJ1-3; D gene: TRBD1; V gene: TRBV27; CDR3 DNA: TGTGCCAGCAGTCCCGACAGGGGGGCTGGAAACACCATATATTTT; CDR3 protein: CASSPDRGAGNTIYF
clone size: NA; CDR3 length: 15; J gene: TRBJ2-2; D gene: NA; V gene: TRBV4-1; CDR3 DNA: TGCGCCAGCAGCTTCGCAGGGTCGAACACCGGGGAGCTGTTTTTT; CDR3 protein: CASSFAGSNTGELFF
clone size: NA; CDR3 length: 14; J gene: TRBJ2-5; D gene: NA; V gene: TRBV6-5; CDR3 DNA: TGTGCCAGCAGCCCTCTTGGGGTTAGGGAGACCCAGTACTTC; CDR3 protein: CASSPLGVRETQYF
clone size: once; CDR3 length: 14; J gene: TRBJ2-7; D gene: TRBD2; V gene: TRBV6-5; CDR3 DNA: TGTGCCAGCAGACCGGGACTAGCGGCATACGAGCAGTACTTC; CDR3 protein: CASRPGLAAYEQYF
clone size: NA; CDR3 length: 14; J gene: TRBJ1-2; D gene: NA; V gene: TRBV10-3; CDR3 DNA: TGTGCCATCAGTGCTGGGGGGCAGGGGTATGGCTACACCTTC; CDR3 protein: CAISAGGQGYGYTF
clone size: NA; CDR3 length: 15; J gene: TRBJ2-1; D gene: NA; V gene: TRBV7-9; CDR3 DNA: TGTGCCAGCAGCGCCCCAGGGGCTAGCGGCAATGAGCAGTTCTTC; CDR3 protein: CASSAPGASGNEQFF
clone size: NA; CDR3 length: 15; J gene: TRBJ2-1; D gene: NA; V gene: TRBV7-9; CDR3 DNA: TGTGCCAGCAGCCGAGGGGGAATCTCCTACAATGAGCAGTTCTTC; CDR3 protein: CASSRGGISYNEQFF
clone size: NA; CDR3 length: 13; J gene: TRBJ1-1; D gene: NA; V gene: TRBV28; CDR3 DNA: TGTGCCAGCAGTTTAGCCCCCGGCACTGAAGCTTTCTTT; CDR3 protein: CASSLAPGTEAFF
clone size: NA; CDR3 length: 14; J gene: TRBJ2-1; D gene: NA; V gene: TRBV7-2; CDR3 DNA: TGTGCCAGCAGCTTAGAGAGGTCCTACAATGAGCAGTTCTTC; CDR3 protein: CASSLERSYNEQFF
clone size: NA; CDR3 length: 12; J gene: TRBJ2-7; D gene: NA; V gene: TRBV28; CDR3 DNA: TGTGCCAGCAGTTTTCGGTTCGGCGAGCAGTACTTC; CDR3 protein: CASSFRFGEQYF
clone size: NA; CDR3 length: 18; J gene: TRBJ2-2; D gene: NA; V gene: TRBV21-1; CDR3 DNA: TGTGCCAGCAGCAAATTGGGGGTTAGAGGGAGAGAACCCGGGGAGCTGTTTTTT; CDR3 protein: CASSKLGVRGREPGELFF
clone size: once; CDR3 length: 11; J gene: TRBJ1-5; D gene: NA; V gene: TRBV7-9; CDR3 DNA: TGTGCCAGCAGCTTAGGGGGCGCCCAGCATTTT; CDR3 protein: CASSLGGAQHF
clone size: NA; CDR3 length: 15; J gene: TRBJ2-3; D gene: NA; V gene: TRBV9; CDR3 DNA: TGTGCCAGCTCCAAGAGGGATTGGGACTCCGATACGCAGTATTTT; CDR3 protein: CASSKRDWDSDTQYF
clone size: NA; CDR3 length: 13; J gene: TRBJ2-1; D gene: NA; V gene: TRBV15; CDR3 DNA: TGTGCCACCAGCAGAGGGGCCTACAATGAGCAGTTCTTC; CDR3 protein: CATSRGAYNEQFF
clone size: NA; CDR3 length: 15; J gene: TRBJ2-7; D gene: NA; V gene: TRBV5-1; CDR3 DNA: TGCGCCAGCAGCTTGAGAAGAGGGAGCGGGTACGAGCAGTACTTC; CDR3 protein: CASSLRRGSGYEQYF
clone size: NA; CDR3 length: 15; J gene: TRBJ2-7; D gene: TRBD1; V gene: TRBV7-9; CDR3 DNA: TGTGCCAGCAGCCACCGGGACAGGGCGACGTACGAGCAGTACTTC; CDR3 protein: CASSHRDRATYEQYF
clone size: NA; CDR3 length: 14; J gene: TRBJ2-7; D gene: TRBD1; V gene: TRBV6-5; CDR3 DNA: TGTGCCAGCAGTTCACAGGGGGAGTCCTACGAGCAGTACTTC; CDR3 protein: CASSSQGESYEQYF
clone size: NA; CDR3 length: 14; J gene: TRBJ1-5; D gene: NA; V gene: TRBV5-1; CDR3 DNA: TGCGCCAGCAGCTTGAGGGGGGGCGGACAGCCCCAGCATTTT; CDR3 protein: CASSLRGGGQPQHF
clone size: NA; CDR3 length: 13; J gene: TRBJ1-2; D gene: NA; V gene: TRBV19; CDR3 DNA: TGTGCCAGTAGCCCCGCGACTAACTATGGCTACACCTTC; CDR3 protein: CASSPATNYGYTF
clone size: NA; CDR3 length: 17; J gene: TRBJ1-1; D gene: NA; V gene: TRBV4-2; CDR3 DNA: TGTGCCAGCAGCCCCACTGAAGGCAAGATACTGAACACTGAAGCTTTCTTT; CDR3 protein: CASSPTEGKILNTEAFF
clone size: NA; CDR3 length: 15; J gene: TRBJ2-1; D gene: NA; V gene: TRBV5-3; CDR3 DNA: TGTGCCAGAAGCTTGGCTGCGCGGACCTACAATGAGCAGTTCTTC; CDR3 protein: CARSLAARTYNEQFF
clone size: NA; CDR3 length: 15; J gene: TRBJ2-5; D gene: NA; V gene: TRBV2; CDR3 DNA: TGTGCCAGCAGGGGTCGCGAGGGCACTCGAGAGACCCAGTACTTC; CDR3 protein: CASRGREGTRETQYF
clone size: NA; CDR3 length: 13; J gene: TRBJ1-2; D gene: TRBD1; V gene: TRBV7-6; CDR3 DNA: TGTGCCAGCAGTTTTGGGACAGGACGGGGCTACACCTTC; CDR3 protein: CASSFGTGRGYTF
clone size: NA; CDR3 length: 18; J gene: TRBJ1-2; D gene: TRBD1; V gene: TRBV11-2; CDR3 DNA: TGTGCCAGCAGCCTTCTGCCGCCGGACAGGGGACTTGTGGGCGGCTACACCTTC; CDR3 protein: CASSLLPPDRGLVGGYTF
clone size: NA; CDR3 length: 14; J gene: TRBJ2-7; D gene: TRBD1; V gene: TRBV7-9; CDR3 DNA: TGTGCCAGCAGCCCGACAGGGTTCTCCTACGAGCAGTACTTC; CDR3 protein: CASSPTGFSYEQYF
clone size: NA; CDR3 length: 11; J gene: TRBJ2-7; D gene: NA; V gene: TRBV28; CDR3 DNA: TGTGCCAGCAGTTTATCGGGCGAGCAGTACTTC; CDR3 protein: CASSLSGEQYF
clone size: NA; CDR3 length: 15; J gene: TRBJ2-1; D gene: NA; V gene: TRBV19; CDR3 DNA: TGTGCCAGTAGTATCTATGGGGGCTCCTACAATGAGCAGTTCTTC; CDR3 protein: CASSIYGGSYNEQFF
clone size: NA; CDR3 length: 14; J gene: TRBJ2-5; D gene: TRBD1; V gene: TRBV7-9; CDR3 DNA: TGTGCCAGCAGCGACGGGACAGCACAAGAGACCCAGTACTTC; CDR3 protein: CASSDGTAQETQYF
clone size: NA; CDR3 length: 15; J gene: TRBJ2-3; D gene: NA; V gene: TRBV9; CDR3 DNA: TGTGCCAGCAGCGTAGCACTCGGCGGCACAGATACGCAGTATTTT; CDR3 protein: CASSVALGGTDTQYF
clone size: NA; CDR3 length: 13; J gene: TRBJ2-1; D gene: NA; V gene: TRBV27; CDR3 DNA: TGTGCCAGCAGTTTAGGTCGGAACAATGAGCAGTTCTTC; CDR3 protein: CASSLGRNNEQFF
clone size: NA; CDR3 length: 11; J gene: TRBJ2-1; D gene: NA; V gene: TRBV5-1; CDR3 DNA: TGCGCCAGCGCGGGCGACAATGAGCAGTTCTTC; CDR3 protein: CASAGDNEQFF
clone size: NA; CDR3 length: 15; J gene: TRBJ2-5; D gene: NA; V gene: TRBV7-6; CDR3 DNA: TGTGCCAGCAGCTTTGACCGAGATCTACAAGAGACCCAGTACTTC; CDR3 protein: CASSFDRDLQETQYF
clone size: NA; CDR3 length: 14; J gene: TRBJ2-1; D gene: TRBD2; V gene: TRBV27; CDR3 DNA: TGTGCCAGCAGTTCCGGAGTAGCGGGAGTGGAGCAGTTCTTC; CDR3 protein: CASSSGVAGVEQFF
clone size: NA; CDR3 length: 18; J gene: TRBJ2-7; D gene: TRBD2; V gene: TRBV29-1; CDR3 DNA: TGCAGCGTTGAAATAGGGTCTTGGCGGGACGTCGGGGGGTACGAGCAGTACTTC; CDR3 protein: CSVEIGSWRDVGGYEQYF
clone size: NA; CDR3 length: 13; J gene: TRBJ2-7; D gene: TRBD1; V gene: TRBV6-5; CDR3 DNA: TGTGCCAGCTGCGACAGGGAAGCCTACGAGCAGTACTTC; CDR3 protein: CASCDREAYEQYF
clone size: NA; CDR3 length: 14; J gene: TRBJ2-7; D gene: TRBD2; V gene: TRBV19; CDR3 DNA: TGTGCCAGTAGTATGGGACTAGCTGTTACGCAGCAGTACTTC; CDR3 protein: CASSMGLAVTQQYF
clone size: NA; CDR3 length: 14; J gene: TRBJ2-7; D gene: TRBD1; V gene: TRBV6-1; CDR3 DNA: TGTGCCAGCAGCCGATGGGACAGGCCCTACGAGCAGTACTTC; CDR3 protein: CASSRWDRPYEQYF
clone size: NA; CDR3 length: 13; J gene: TRBJ2-7; D gene: NA; V gene: TRBV11-2; CDR3 DNA: TGTGCCAGCAGCTTAACCGGGACCTACGAGCAGTACTTC; CDR3 protein: CASSLTGTYEQYF
clone size: NA; CDR3 length: 15; J gene: TRBJ2-5; D gene: NA; V gene: TRBV7-9; CDR3 DNA: TGTGCCAGCAGCTTACTCCTAGGAGAGACGGAGACCCAGTACTTC; CDR3 protein: CASSLLLGETETQYF
clone size: once; CDR3 length: 10; J gene: TRBJ2-7; D gene: NA; V gene: TRBV5-1; CDR3 DNA: TGCGCCAGCAGCTCTTACGAGCAGTACTTC; CDR3 protein: CASSSYEQYF
clone size: few; CDR3 length: 14; J gene: TRBJ1-4; D gene: NA; V gene: TRBV7-9; CDR3 DNA: TGTGCCAGCAGCTTACCAGGGCTAGGTGAAAAACTGTTTTTT; CDR3 protein: CASSLPGLGEKLFF
clone size: once; CDR3 length: 13; J gene: TRBJ1-1; D gene: NA; V gene: TRBV28; CDR3 DNA: TGTGCCAGCAGTTTCTTTGGGAGCACTGAAGCTTTCTTT; CDR3 protein: CASSFFGSTEAFF